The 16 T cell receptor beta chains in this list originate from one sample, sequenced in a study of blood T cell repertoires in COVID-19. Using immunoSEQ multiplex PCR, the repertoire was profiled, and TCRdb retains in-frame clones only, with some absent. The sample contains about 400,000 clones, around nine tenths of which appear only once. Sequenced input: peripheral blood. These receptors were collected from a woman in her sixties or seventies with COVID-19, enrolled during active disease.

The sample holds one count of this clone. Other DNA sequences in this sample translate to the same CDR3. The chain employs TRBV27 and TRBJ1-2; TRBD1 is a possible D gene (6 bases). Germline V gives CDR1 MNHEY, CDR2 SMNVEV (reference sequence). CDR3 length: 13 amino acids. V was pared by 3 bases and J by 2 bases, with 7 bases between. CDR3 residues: CASSFRGNYGYTF. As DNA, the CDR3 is TGTGCCAGCAGTTTTAGGGGGAACTATGGCTACACCTTC.

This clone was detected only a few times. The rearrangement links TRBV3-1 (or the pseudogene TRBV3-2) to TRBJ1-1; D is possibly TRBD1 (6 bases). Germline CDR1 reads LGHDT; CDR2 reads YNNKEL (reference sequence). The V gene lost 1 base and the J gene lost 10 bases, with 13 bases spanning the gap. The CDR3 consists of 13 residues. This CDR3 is CASSQGAGVGAFF. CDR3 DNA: TGTGCCAGCAGCCAAGGAGCAGGGGTCGGAGCTTTCTTT.

The CDR3 here is CASPPPHRVPTYEQYF. CDR3 DNA sequence: TGCGCCAGCCCCCCCCCTCACAGGGTGCCCACCTACGAGCAGTACTTC. J is TRBJ2-7 and V is TRBV10-1; maybe TRBD1 (6 bases). V was clipped by 8 bases and J by 2 bases, with 22 bases between them. CDR3 length: 16 residues. In germline, CDR1 is WNHNN, CDR2 SYGVQD (reference sequence).

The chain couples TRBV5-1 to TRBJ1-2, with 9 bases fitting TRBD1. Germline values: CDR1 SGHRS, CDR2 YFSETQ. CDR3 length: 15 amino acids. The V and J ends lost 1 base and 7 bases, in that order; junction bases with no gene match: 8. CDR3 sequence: CASSLRTGESSGYTF. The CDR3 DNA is TGCGCCAGCAGCTTGAGGACAGGGGAATCCTCTGGCTACACCTTC.

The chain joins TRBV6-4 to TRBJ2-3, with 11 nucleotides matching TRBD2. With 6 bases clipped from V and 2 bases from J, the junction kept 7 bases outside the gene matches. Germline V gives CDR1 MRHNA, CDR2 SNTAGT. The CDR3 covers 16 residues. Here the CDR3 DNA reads TGTGCCAGCAGCGAACTAGCGGGGGCGCTCACAGATACGCAGTATTTT. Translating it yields CASSELAGALTDTQYF.

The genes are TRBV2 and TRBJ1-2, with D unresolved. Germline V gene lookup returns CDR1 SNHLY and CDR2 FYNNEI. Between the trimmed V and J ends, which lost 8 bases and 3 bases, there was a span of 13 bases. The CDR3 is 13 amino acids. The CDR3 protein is CASSRVLDYGYTF. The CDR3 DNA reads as TGTGCCAGCTCGAGGGTGCTAGACTATGGCTACACCTTC. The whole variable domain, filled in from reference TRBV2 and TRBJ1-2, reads EPEVTQTPSHQVTQMGQEVILRCVPISNHLYFYWYRQILGQKVEFLVSFYNNEISEKSEIFDDQFSVERPDGSNFTLKIRSTKLEDSAMYFCASSRVLDYGYTFGSGTRLTVV.

The CDR3 loop is CASSPPDRDFDGYTF. CDR3 coding DNA: TGTGCCAGCTCACCGCCTGACAGGGATTTCGATGGCTACACCTTC. This chain joins TRBV18 and TRBJ1-2; TRBD1 aligns across 7 bases. V gave up 3 bases and J gave up 6 bases; unmatched junction bases: 10. The germline V gene has CDR1 KGHSH and CDR2 LQKENI. The CDR3 runs 15 residues.

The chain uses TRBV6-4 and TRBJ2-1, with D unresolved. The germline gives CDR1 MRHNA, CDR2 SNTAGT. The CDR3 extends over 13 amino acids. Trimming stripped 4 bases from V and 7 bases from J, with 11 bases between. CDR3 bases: TGTGCCAGCAGTGTCTCGCTAGAGAATGAGCAGTTCTTC. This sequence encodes CASSVSLENEQFF.

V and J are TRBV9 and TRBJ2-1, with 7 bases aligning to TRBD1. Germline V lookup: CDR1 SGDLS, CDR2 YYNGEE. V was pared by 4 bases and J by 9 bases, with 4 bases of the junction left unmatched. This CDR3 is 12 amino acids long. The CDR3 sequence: CASSKGASEQFF. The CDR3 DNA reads TGTGCCAGCAGCAAGGGGGCAAGTGAGCAGTTCTTC.

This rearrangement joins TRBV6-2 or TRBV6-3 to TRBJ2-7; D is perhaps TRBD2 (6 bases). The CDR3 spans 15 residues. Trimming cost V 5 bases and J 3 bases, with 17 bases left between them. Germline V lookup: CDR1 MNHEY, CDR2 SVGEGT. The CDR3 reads CASSGPGAGYYEQYF. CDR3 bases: TGTGCCAGCAGTGGCCCCGGGGCGGGATACTACGAGCAGTACTTC.

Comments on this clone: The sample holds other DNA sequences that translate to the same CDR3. The CDR3 nucleotides are TGTGCCTGGAGCCGCAGTGAAAAACTGTTTTTT. Translation: CAWSRSEKLFF. The chain is built from TRBV30 and TRBJ1-4; D gene unclear. V dropped 3 bases and J dropped 7 bases, with 6 bases sitting between them. The CDR3 loop spans 11 amino acids. Germline V gene lookup returns CDR1 GTSNPN and CDR2 SVGIG (reference sequence).

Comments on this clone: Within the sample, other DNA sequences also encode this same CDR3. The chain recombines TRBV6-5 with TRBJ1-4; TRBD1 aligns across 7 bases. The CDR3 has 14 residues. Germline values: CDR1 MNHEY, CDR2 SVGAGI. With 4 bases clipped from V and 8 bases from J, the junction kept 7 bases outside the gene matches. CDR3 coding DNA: TGTGCCAGCAGTTTACAGGGGCTTAACGAAAAACTGTTTTTT. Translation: CASSLQGLNEKLFF.

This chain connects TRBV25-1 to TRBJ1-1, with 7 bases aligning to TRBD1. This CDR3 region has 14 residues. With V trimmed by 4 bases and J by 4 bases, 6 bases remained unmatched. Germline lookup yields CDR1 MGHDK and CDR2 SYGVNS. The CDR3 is CASSGQGRVTEAFF. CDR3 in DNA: TGTGCCAGCAGTGGACAGGGACGGGTCACTGAAGCTTTCTTT.

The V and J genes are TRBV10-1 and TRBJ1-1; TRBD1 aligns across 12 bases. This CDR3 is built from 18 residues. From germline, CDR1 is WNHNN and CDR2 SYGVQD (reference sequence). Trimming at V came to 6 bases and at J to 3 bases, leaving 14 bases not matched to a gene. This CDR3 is CASSDNRDRGQSDTEAFF. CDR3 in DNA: TGCGCCAGCAGCGACAACCGGGACAGGGGGCAATCTGACACTGAAGCTTTCTTT.

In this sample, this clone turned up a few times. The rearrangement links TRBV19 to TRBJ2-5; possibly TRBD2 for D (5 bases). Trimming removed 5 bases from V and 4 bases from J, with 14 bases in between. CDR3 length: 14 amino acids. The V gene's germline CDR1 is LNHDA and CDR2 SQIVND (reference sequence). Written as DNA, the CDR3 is TGTGCCAGTAGTCGGCCCGAGGGTGGAGAGACCCAGTACTTC. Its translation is CASSRPEGGETQYF.

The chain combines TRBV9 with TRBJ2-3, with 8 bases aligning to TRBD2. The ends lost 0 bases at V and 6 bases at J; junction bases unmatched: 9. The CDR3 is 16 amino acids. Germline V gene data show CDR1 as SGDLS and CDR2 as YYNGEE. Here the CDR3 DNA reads TGTGCCAGCAGCGTAGGCAGCGGGGGACCGGCCGATACGCAGTATTTT. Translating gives CASSVGSGGPADTQYF.